This T cell receptor beta chain was observed in a study of blood T cell repertoires in COVID-19. Whole-study context: The United States, Italy and Spain supplied acute and convalescent COVID-19 samples. The analysed material was cDNA or gDNA that came from T cells, B-cell-depleted T cells, or PBMCs.

In the source study's methods: Reference gene primers were amplified, and this amplification served to estimate nucleated cell counts. Repertoires were generated with immunoSEQ multiplex PCR, while TCRdb's copy carries only in-frame clones and drops some. That table gives V, J and clone size, and the DNA gave D and trimming. This sample has about 70,000 clones, with approximately 86% found just once. V was shortened by 4 bases and J by 6 bases, with 13 bases between the two germline ends. This CDR3 has 14 amino acids. The germline V gene has CDR1 SEHNR and CDR2 FQNEAQ (reference sequence). The TCR comes from a human donor in a cohort sampled during active COVID-19. The rearrangement links TRBV7-9 to TRBJ2-1; D might be TRBD2 (6 bases). Sequencing used peripheral blood. CDR3 DNA sequence: TGTGCCAGCAGCTATTCCGGGACTTCCAATGAGCAGTTCTTC. As protein: CASSYSGTSNEQFF.